The 8 T cell receptor beta chains reported below all come from one sample, sequenced in a study of T cell responses to AZD1222 COVID-19 vaccine. Libraries were prepared by immunoSEQ multiplex PCR; TCRdb keeps only in-frame clonotypes and omits some of them. This table has approximately 130,000 clones, 80% to 95% appearing once. The source material was peripheral blood, sampled on day 0 of AZD1222 vaccination. These receptors originate from an adult in good health.

Only one count was recorded for this clone. The chain links TRBV9 to TRBJ2-7; 8 bases agree with TRBD1. Germline CDR1 SGDLS, CDR2 YYNGEE. Unmatched junction bases numbered 5, after V lost 0 bases and J lost 6 bases. The CDR3 is 14 amino acids. CDR3 amino acids: CASSVATTGGEQYF. CDR3 sequence (DNA): TGTGCCAGCAGCGTAGCTACCACAGGGGGCGAGCAGTACTTC.

V is TRBV9 and J is TRBJ1-4; a weak D match, TRBD1 (6 bases). This CDR3 is 14 amino acids long. Trimming stripped 3 bases from V and 4 bases from J, with 10 bases between. Germline lookup yields CDR1 SGDLS and CDR2 YYNGEE. The CDR3 DNA reads TGTGCCAGCAGCGCCGGACAGATTAATGAAAAACTGTTTTTT. Protein product: CASSAGQINEKLFF.

J is TRBJ1-1 and V is TRBV6-5, with D possibly TRBD1 on 6 matching bases. V was trimmed by 8 bases and J by 4 bases, leaving 11 bases between them. The germline CDR1 and CDR2 sequences are MNHEY and SVGAGI. This CDR3 is 12 amino acids long. CDR3 protein: CASRRGGTEAFF. DNA of the CDR3: TGTGCCAGCCGGAGGGGGGGCACTGAAGCTTTCTTT.

The genes are TRBV27 and TRBJ2-1; 13 nucleotides align to TRBD2. This CDR3 has 16 residues. CDR1 is MNHEY and CDR2 is SMNVEV in the germline V gene (reference sequence). The trim removed 5 bases at V and 7 bases at J, leaving 8 bases unmatched. The CDR3 nucleotides read TGTGCCAGCAGTCCCCGGGGACTAGCGGGAAGGAATGAGCAGTTCTTC. This translates into CASSPRGLAGRNEQFF.

This clone was observed a handful of times. CDR3 DNA sequence: TGCGCCAGCAGCCACGACGGACACTATGGCTACACCTTC. Protein product: CASSHDGHYGYTF. This sequence joins TRBV4-3 and TRBJ1-2; no clear D. This CDR3 is 13 amino acids long. Trimming shortened V by 3 bases and J by 3 bases, and 8 bases separated the two germline ends. Per germline, CDR1 LGHNA and CDR2 YSLEER.

The rearrangement links TRBV7-9 to TRBJ1-4; a weak D match, TRBD1 (6 bases). From germline, CDR1 is SEHNR and CDR2 FQNEAQ (reference sequence). The CDR3 has 14 amino acids. Trimming cost V 0 bases and J 7 bases, with 9 bases left between them. The CDR3 loop is CASSLAGGGEKLFF. The DNA of the CDR3 is TGTGCCAGCAGCTTAGCCGGGGGCGGTGAAAAACTGTTTTTT. The full variable domain, completed using reference TRBV7-9 and TRBJ1-4, is DTGVSQNPRHKITKRGQNVTFRCDPISEHNRLYWYRQTLGQGPEFLTYFQNEAQLEKSRLLSDRFSAERPKGSFSTLEIQRTEQGDSAMYLCASSLAGGGEKLFFGSGTQLSVL.

This rearrangement joins TRBV6-5 to TRBJ2-2; 10 positions agree with TRBD1. Per the germline V gene, CDR1 is MNHEY and CDR2 is SVGAGI. V was clipped by 5 bases and J by 5 bases; unmatched bases: 5. The length of the CDR3 is 15 residues. CDR3 region: CASSPGTGVTGELFF. DNA for the CDR3: TGTGCCAGCAGTCCCGGGACAGGGGTTACCGGGGAGCTGTTTTTT.

This chain uses TRBV6-6 with TRBJ1-1; 7 bases line up with TRBD1. CDR3 size: 14 residues. Germline V gives CDR1 MNHNY, CDR2 SVGAGI (reference sequence). Unmatched junction bases numbered 6, after V lost 6 bases and J lost 2 bases. The CDR3 nucleotides are TGTGCCAGCAGACCAGGGGACAGCAACACTGAAGCTTTCTTT. Amino acids: CASRPGDSNTEAFF.